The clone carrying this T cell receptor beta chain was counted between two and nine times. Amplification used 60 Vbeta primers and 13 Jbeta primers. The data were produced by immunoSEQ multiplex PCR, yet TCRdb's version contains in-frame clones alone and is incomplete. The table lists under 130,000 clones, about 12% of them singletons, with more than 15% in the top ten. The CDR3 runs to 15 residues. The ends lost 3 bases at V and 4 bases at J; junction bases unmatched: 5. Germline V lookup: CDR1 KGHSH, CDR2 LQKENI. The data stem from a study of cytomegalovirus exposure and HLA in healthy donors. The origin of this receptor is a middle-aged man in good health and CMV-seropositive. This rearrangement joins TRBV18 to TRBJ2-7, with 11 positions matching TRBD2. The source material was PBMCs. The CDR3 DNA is TGTGCCAGCTCACCTCCCACTAGCGGGGGATACGAGCAGTACTTC. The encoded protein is CASSPPTSGGYEQYF.